One sample yielded the 8 T cell receptor beta chains listed below, sequenced in a study of shared clonotypes between healthy human individuals. Assay: immunoSEQ multiplex PCR; the TCRdb copy retains only in-frame clones and omits some. There are about 120,000 clones in the sample; around 65% occur only once, and about 22% lies in the top ten. Sequenced input: memory CD8+ T cells sorted from blood. Sample subset: CD45RO+ cells pooled with CCR7-negative TemRA cells. All receptors come from a woman younger than 45 in good health.

The chain combines TRBV6-4 with TRBJ2-1; possibly TRBD2 for D (6 bases). The length of the CDR3 is 15 residues. Germline V CDR1 and CDR2: MRHNA, SNTAGT. The V end lost 6 bases, the J end lost 7 bases, and 19 bases lay between the germline ends. The CDR3 DNA reads TGTGCCAGCAGCCCAGGGACGGGGGAAGGGAATGAGCAGTTCTTC. Translation: CASSPGTGEGNEQFF.

The CDR3 nucleotides read TGTGCCAGCAGTTTAAAGTTAAGTTCAGGGCTGAATCAGCCCCAGCATTTT. This codes for CASSLKLSSGLNQPQHF. The chain links TRBV28 to TRBJ1-5; the D gene is possibly TRBD1 (5 bases). This CDR3 contains 17 residues. Germline assignment: CDR1 MDHEN and CDR2 SYDVKM. Trimming cost V 2 bases and J 4 bases, with 18 bases left between them.

This clone was recorded many times. The CDR3 is CASSLSAGGHEQYF. CDR3 sequence (DNA): TGTGCCAGCAGTTTAAGTGCAGGGGGCCACGAGCAGTACTTC. The chain combines TRBV27 with TRBJ2-7, with TRBD1 matching over 8 bases. Trimming cost V 2 bases and J 5 bases; bases outside gene matches: 5. In germline, CDR1 is MNHEY, CDR2 SMNVEV (reference sequence). The CDR3 contains 14 residues.

The chain uses TRBV7-8 and TRBJ2-3, with D perhaps TRBD2 (6 bases). The CDR3 is 17 amino acids. V shed 3 bases and J shed 0 bases, with 16 bases lying between them. Per germline, CDR1 SGHVS and CDR2 FQNEAQ. CDR3 loop: CASSFLAEGISTDTQYF. For the CDR3, the DNA is TGTGCCAGCAGCTTCTTAGCGGAGGGGATCAGCACAGATACGCAGTATTTT.

V usage is TRBV5-1 and J usage is TRBJ1-3; perhaps TRBD1 as D (5 bases). The CDR3 sequence is 16 residues long. V lost 4 bases to trimming and J lost 2 bases, with 16 bases between them. Germline CDR1 reads SGHRS; CDR2 reads YFSETQ. CDR3 loop: CASSVGTPGAGNTIYF. The CDR3 DNA sequence: TGCGCCAGCAGCGTGGGGACGCCGGGGGCTGGAAACACCATATATTTT.

The rearrangement uses TRBV15 and TRBJ2-5; D ambiguous. The CDR3 covers 14 residues. Per the germline V gene, CDR1 is LNHNV and CDR2 is YYDKDF (reference sequence). Trimming pared 0 bases from V and 2 bases from J, leaving 7 bases between. The CDR3 coding sequence is TGTGCCACCAGCAGAGATCGTGGGCAAGAGACCCAGTACTTC. This encodes CATSRDRGQETQYF.

This CDR3 reads CASSVGRAADTQYF. The DNA for the CDR3 is TGTGCCAGCAGCGTAGGCAGGGCGGCAGATACGCAGTATTTT. This sequence joins TRBV9 and TRBJ2-3; a possible D gene is TRBD1 (5 bases). Germline V gene sequence: CDR1 SGDLS, CDR2 YYNGEE. This CDR3 has 14 residues. Trimming pared 0 bases from V and 4 bases from J, leaving 9 bases between.

This clone was recorded at least ten times. The gene calls are TRBV10-1 and TRBJ2-3, with 9 bases identical to TRBD2. V lost 0 bases, J lost 2 bases, and 6 bases stayed unmatched. The CDR3 consists of 17 residues. Germline assignment: CDR1 WNHNN and CDR2 SYGVQD (reference sequence). CDR3 region: CASSESPTSGTTDTQYF. DNA of the CDR3: TGCGCCAGCAGTGAGTCTCCGACTAGCGGCACCACAGATACGCAGTATTTT.